The sequence of this T cell receptor (beta chain) was determined in a study of blood T cell repertoires in COVID-19. Across the study: PBMCs, B-cell-depleted T cells, or T cells were the source of the cDNA or gDNA that made up the material.

Original processing methods: The assay estimated nucleated cells by amplifying reference gene primers. Some clones are missing from TCRdb's copy, which holds only in-frame ones; the method was immunoSEQ multiplex PCR. V and J calls plus clone size are reproduced from that table; the DNA served to infer D and trimming. The sample includes 110,000 or so clones, about 87% of them seen just once. Looked up from germline, CDR1 is LNHDA and CDR2 is SQIVND (reference sequence). Trimming removed 0 bases from V and 3 bases from J, with 21 bases in between. CDR3 length: 19 residues. The chain combines TRBV19 with TRBJ1-5; D is perhaps TRBD1 (5 bases). The receptor was isolated from a woman between 50 and 59 years old with acute or convalescent COVID-19. The sample was peripheral blood. CDR3 coding DNA: TGTGCCAGTAGTATAGATTTTAGGGGCGGGGCGACAGCCAATCAGCCCCAGCATTTT. Its translation is CASSIDFRGGATANQPQHF. Based on the CDR3 plus reference TRBV19 and TRBJ1-5, the full variable domain is DGGITQSPKYLFRKEGQNVTLSCEQNLNHDAMYWYRQDPGQGLRLIYYSQIVNDFQKGDIAEGYSVSREKKESFPLTVTSAQKNPTAFYLCASSIDFRGGATANQPQHFGDGTRLSIL.